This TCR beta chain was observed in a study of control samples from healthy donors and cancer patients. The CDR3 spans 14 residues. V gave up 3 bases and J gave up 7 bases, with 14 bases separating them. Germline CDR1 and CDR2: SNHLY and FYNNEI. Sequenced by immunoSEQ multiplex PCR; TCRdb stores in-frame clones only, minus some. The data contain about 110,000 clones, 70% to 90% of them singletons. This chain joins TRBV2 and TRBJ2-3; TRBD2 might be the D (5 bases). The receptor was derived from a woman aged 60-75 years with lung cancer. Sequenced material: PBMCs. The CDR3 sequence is CASSDTLEGNTQYF. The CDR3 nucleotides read TGTGCCAGCAGTGACACACTAGAAGGAAATACGCAGTATTTT. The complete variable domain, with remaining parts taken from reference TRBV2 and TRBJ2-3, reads EPEVTQTPSHQVTQMGQEVILRCVPISNHLYFYWYRQILGQKVEFLVSFYNNEISEKSEIFDDQFSVERPDGSNFTLKIRSTKLEDSAMYFCASSDTLEGNTQYFGPGTRLTVL.